The next 20 T cell receptor beta chains were all read from a single sample in a study of response to subunit inactivated influenza vaccine. TCRdb independently ran MiXCR on the RT-PCR reads; one entry per CDR3 protein. The profile shows 300,000 to 350,000 distinct CDR3 sequences, approximately 20% of them singletons. Sequenced material: PBMCs from blood, taken 21 months after vaccination. These receptors came from a man between 45 and 75 years old who received an inactivated influenza vaccine.

This clonotype was detected only a few times. The chain employs TRBV4-3 and TRBJ2-5; D could derive from TRBD1 or TRBD2 (5 bases each). The germline gives CDR1 LGHNA, CDR2 YSLEER. The CDR3 spans 15 residues. The ends were cut back, 0 bases at V and 3 bases at J, with 11 bases in the middle. CDR3 DNA sequence: TGCGCCAGCAGCCAAGATCTCGGGACGGAAGAGACCCAGTACTTC. It translates to CASSQDLGTEETQYF.

The J gene is TRBJ1-6, the V gene TRBV10-3; D may be TRBD1 (5 bases). V was cut by 10 bases and J by 9 bases, with 19 bases left in between. Germline CDR1 reads ENHRY; CDR2 reads SYGVKD. The CDR3 covers 14 residues. The CDR3 coding sequence is TGTGCCACTTTGGACATCGGCGGGCTTTCACCCCTCCACTTT. Translating gives CATLDIGGLSPLHF.

This clonotype was picked up many times. The genes are TRBV7-9 and TRBJ1-5; D is possibly TRBD1 (5 bases). Germline values: CDR1 SEHNR, CDR2 FQNEAQ (reference sequence). The ends were cut back, 0 bases at V and 5 bases at J, with 8 bases in the middle. This CDR3 has 14 amino acids. CDR3 protein: CASSLAGAYQPQHF. The CDR3 DNA reads as TGTGCCAGCAGCTTAGCTGGGGCTTATCAGCCCCAGCATTTT.

The chain uses TRBV29-1 and TRBJ2-1; weak D call: TRBD1 (7 bases). The V and J ends lost 6 bases and 9 bases respectively, with 15 bases between them. The CDR3 totals 12 residues. Germline lookup yields CDR1 SQVTM and CDR2 ANQGSEA. The CDR3 protein is CSVTEGASEQFF. CDR3 DNA sequence: TGCAGCGTGACGGAGGGGGCGAGTGAGCAGTTCTTC.

The rearrangement joins TRBV6-2 or TRBV6-3 to TRBJ2-3; 7 bases match TRBD1. The J segment lost 3 bases and the V segment lost 7 bases, leaving 4 bases of the junction unmatched. The CDR3 extends over 13 amino acids. Germline V gene sequence: CDR1 MNHEY, CDR2 SVGEGT. The CDR3 bases are TGTGCCAGCACAGACAGGGAAACAGATACGCAGTATTTT. The encoded protein is CASTDRETDTQYF.

The sample holds many counts of this clonotype. The chain employs TRBV19 and TRBJ1-5; D gene uncertain. Trimming removed 3 bases at V and 7 bases at J, with 22 bases between. This CDR3 is 17 amino acids long. Germline V gene sequence: CDR1 LNHDA, CDR2 SQIVND (reference sequence). The CDR3 DNA reads as TGTGCCAGTAGTATCGGAAAAGGTAGAAGTCTCGGGCAGCCCCAGCATTTT. It encodes CASSIGKGRSLGQPQHF.

The chain is built from TRBV29-1 and TRBJ2-1, with a weak D call TRBD1 (7 bases). This CDR3 is built from 14 residues. V shed 7 bases and J shed 4 bases, with 17 bases lying between them. Germline V gives CDR1 SQVTM, CDR2 ANQGSEA. The CDR3, as DNA: TGCAGCGCCCGGCGGAGGGACAGATACAATGAGCAGTTCTTC. Encoded protein: CSARRRDRYNEQFF.

The chain uses TRBV4-1 and TRBJ1-2; the match to TRBD1 covers 10 bases. V gave up 3 bases and J gave up 7 bases; unmatched junction bases: 5. The CDR3 spans 14 residues. Germline V gives CDR1 MGHRA, CDR2 YSYEKL. The CDR3 sequence: CASSQTGGASGYTF. Written as DNA, the CDR3 is TGCGCCAGCAGCCAGACAGGGGGCGCGTCTGGCTACACCTTC.

This chain joins TRBV28 and TRBJ2-7, with D uncertain. The CDR3 length is 14 residues. V was pared by 7 bases and J by 5 bases, with 18 bases between. Germline V CDR1 and CDR2: MDHEN, SYDVKM. In DNA form, the CDR3 reads TGTGCCAGCAAGCTGAACTCGCTGAGACACGAGCAGTACTTC. Translating gives CASKLNSLRHEQYF.

This clonotype has more than one count but fewer than ten. The J gene is TRBJ2-3, the V gene TRBV25-1; tentative D call: TRBD1 (5 bases). Germline CDR1 is MGHDK and CDR2 is SYGVNS. V shed 2 bases and J shed 3 bases, with 12 bases lying between them. The CDR3 extends over 15 amino acids. Here the CDR3 reads CASSEQGVGTDTQYF. Here the CDR3 DNA reads TGTGCCAGCAGTGAACAGGGCGTTGGTACAGATACGCAGTATTTT.

This chain links TRBV12-3 or TRBV12-4 with TRBJ1-2; TRBD1 aligns across 9 bases. The CDR3 sequence is 13 residues long. The trim removed 6 bases at V and 8 bases at J, leaving 7 bases unmatched. For the CDR3, the DNA is TGTGCCAGCAGACGGACAGGGGTAGGAGGCTACACCTTC. This codes for CASRRTGVGGYTF.

This clonotype was observed a few times. The V call is TRBV5-1, the J call TRBJ1-1; D may be TRBD1 (5 bases). Trimming pared 1 base from V and 0 bases from J, leaving 13 bases between. Germline lookup yields CDR1 SGHRS and CDR2 YFSETQ. This CDR3 comprises 16 residues. The CDR3 DNA is TGCGCCAGCAGCTTGAGGAGGGGCCGAATGAACACTGAAGCTTTCTTT. Protein product: CASSLRRGRMNTEAFF.

V usage is TRBV7-9 and J usage is TRBJ2-3; TRBD1 matches at 7 bases. This CDR3 comprises 15 residues. Germline V gene data show CDR1 as SEHNR and CDR2 as FQNEAQ (reference sequence). Unmatched junction bases numbered 7, after V lost 2 bases and J lost 5 bases. The CDR3 loop is CASSLSGQPGDTQYF. CDR3 DNA sequence: TGTGCCAGCAGCTTATCGGGACAGCCGGGAGATACGCAGTATTTT.

This clonotype was seen many times. J is TRBJ1-5 and V is TRBV16, with D unresolved. Trimming stripped 4 bases from V and 2 bases from J, with 9 bases between. The CDR3 contains 14 residues. Germline assignment: CDR1 KGHSY and CDR2 FQNENV. As DNA, the CDR3 is TGTGCCAGCAGCCCCGGACCCCGCAATCAGCCCCAGCATTTT. This sequence encodes CASSPGPRNQPQHF.

This clonotype was picked up many times. CDR3 residues: CATSDKTDTQYF. Written as DNA, the CDR3 is TGTGCCACCAGTGACAAGACAGATACGCAGTATTTT. The J gene is TRBJ2-3, the V gene TRBV24-1; D call uncertain. V was shortened by 4 bases and J by 3 bases, with 4 bases between the two germline ends. This CDR3 has 12 amino acids. CDR1 and CDR2 (germline): KGHDR, SFDVKD.

The gene calls are TRBV20-1 and TRBJ1-5; D is ambiguous. Germline V gene data show CDR1 as DFQATT and CDR2 as SNEGSKA (reference sequence). The CDR3 is 15 amino acids. Between the trimmed V and J ends, which lost 4 bases and 0 bases, there was a span of 13 bases. The CDR3, as DNA: TGCAGTGCTACCCCGCCGGGATATAGCAATCAGCCCCAGCATTTT. Protein product: CSATPPGYSNQPQHF.

The rearrangement links TRBV12-3 or TRBV12-4 to TRBJ2-3, with D perhaps matching TRBD1 (6 bases). This CDR3 spans 12 amino acids. V was trimmed by 5 bases and J by 8 bases, leaving 11 bases between them. The CDR3 region has the DNA TGTGCCAGCAGTCTCACAGGGTCTACGCAGTATTTT. It specifies CASSLTGSTQYF.

This clonotype was seen a few times. The V gene is TRBV12-3 or TRBV12-4, the J gene TRBJ2-5; 8 bases agree with TRBD2. Germline trimming cut 3 bases from V and 5 bases from J; bases unmatched to any gene: 5. This CDR3 is built from 14 residues. The CDR3 loop is CASSFRGGLETQYF. The DNA for the CDR3 is TGTGCCAGCAGTTTCCGGGGGGGCCTTGAGACCCAGTACTTC.

The chain couples TRBV5-1 to TRBJ1-3; D might be TRBD1 (5 bases). Germline CDR1 SGHRS, CDR2 YFSETQ. V lost 0 bases to trimming and J lost 1 base, with 8 bases between them. The CDR3 covers 15 residues. This CDR3 reads CASSLAGGSGNTIYF. The CDR3 nucleotides are TGCGCCAGCAGCTTGGCCGGGGGATCTGGAAACACCATATATTTT.

The chain is built from TRBV21-1 and TRBJ1-3; the table calls TRBD1, which could not be checked here. TRBV21-1 is given as a pseudogene. The CDR3 contains 15 residues. The CDR3 DNA is TGTGCCAGCAGCAAGGACACGAAAACTGGAAACACCATATATTTT. This gives the protein CASSKDTKTGNTIYF.